A single sample is the source of the 23 T cell receptor beta chains below, sequenced in a study of identical twins. TCRdb fed the 5' RACE reads into MiXCR, producing one record per CDR3 protein. Here the sample spans roughly 350,000 distinct CDR3 sequences, approximately 10% being singletons. Sequenced sample: naive T cells sorted from blood. Receptors originate from a woman between 45 and 65 years old in good health.

Many counts were recorded for this clonotype. The rearrangement links TRBV20-1 to TRBJ1-5; TRBD1 agrees at 12 bases. Trimming at V came to 0 bases and at J to 6 bases, leaving 9 bases not matched to a gene. CDR1 and CDR2 (germline): DFQATT, SNEGSKA (reference sequence). This CDR3 comprises 17 residues. This chain's CDR3 is CSAREVLGQGASQPQHF. CDR3 coding DNA: TGCAGTGCTAGAGAGGTCTTGGGACAGGGGGCAAGTCAGCCCCAGCATTTT.

This clonotype appeared many times. J is TRBJ1-5 and V is TRBV20-1; 8 bases map to TRBD1. J lost 1 base, V lost 5 bases, and 4 bases had no gene match. The CDR3 extends over 14 amino acids. Germline loops: CDR1 DFQATT, CDR2 SNEGSKA (reference sequence). The CDR3 sequence is CSADRTGSNQPQHF. In DNA, the CDR3 is TGCAGTGCTGACAGGACAGGGAGCAATCAGCCCCAGCATTTT.

This clonotype was counted at least ten times. The chain recombines TRBV4-1 with TRBJ1-5; D uncertain. V shed 4 bases and J shed 7 bases, with 14 bases lying between them. Germline CDR1 and CDR2: MGHRA and YSYEKL. The length of the CDR3 is 14 residues. In DNA, the CDR3 is TGCGCCAGCAGCCCAACACGCCATGGGCAGCCCCAGCATTTT. It specifies CASSPTRHGQPQHF.

The J gene is TRBJ1-1, the V gene TRBV7-6, with unresolved D. The CDR3 totals 13 residues. The V and J ends lost 2 bases and 4 bases respectively, with 8 bases between them. CDR1 and CDR2 from the germline V gene are SGHVS and FNYEAQ. The CDR3: CASSLSEATEAFF. In DNA, the CDR3 is TGTGCCAGCAGCTTAAGTGAGGCCACTGAAGCTTTCTTT.

V usage is TRBV5-1 and J usage is TRBJ2-1; 15 bases fit TRBD2. With V trimmed by 1 base and J by 5 bases, 10 bases remained unmatched. This CDR3 region has 19 residues. Germline V CDR1 and CDR2: SGHRS, YFSETQ. In DNA form, the CDR3 reads TGCGCCAGCAGCTTGAGGGGGACTAGCGGGAGGCAACTTCACAATGAGCAGTTCTTC. It encodes CASSLRGTSGRQLHNEQFF.

V and J are TRBV6-5 and TRBJ2-3; 9 nucleotides line up with TRBD2. The V and J ends lost 2 bases and 4 bases, in that order; junction bases with no gene match: 10. The CDR3 runs 17 residues. Per the germline V gene, CDR1 is MNHEY and CDR2 is SVGAGI. DNA of the CDR3: TGTGCCAGCAGTTACGCCCTAGCGGGAAGTGGCCCAGATACGCAGTATTTT. Translated: CASSYALAGSGPDTQYF.

This clonotype was detected many times. J is TRBJ2-7 and V is TRBV29-1; D unresolved. The CDR3 spans 12 residues. V was clipped by 4 bases and J by 3 bases, with 10 bases between them. CDR1 and CDR2 (germline): SQVTM, ANQGSEA. In nucleotides, the CDR3 is TGCAGCGTTGTAGGGAACGACTACGAGCAGTACGTC. It translates to CSVVGNDYEQYV.

This clonotype was recorded a few times. The chain combines TRBV12-3 or TRBV12-4 with TRBJ2-3; 7 nucleotides match TRBD2. The CDR3 is made up of 17 amino acids. Trimming cost V 11 bases and J 1 base; bases outside gene matches: 18. The CDR3 region has the DNA TGTGCCTGTAGCGTGGGCCGAGGGAGGGCCGGCACAGATACGCAGTATTTT. Its protein product is CACSVGRGRAGTDTQYF.

This clonotype was counted at least ten times. J is TRBJ2-6 and V is TRBV5-6; 14 bases are shared with TRBD2. Per germline, CDR1 SGHDT and CDR2 YYEEEE. V was clipped by 4 bases and J by 1 base; unmatched bases: 4. This CDR3 is built from 18 residues. The chain's CDR3 is CASSGGLAGASGANVLTF. In DNA form, the CDR3 reads TGTGCCAGCAGCGGGGGACTAGCGGGAGCTTCTGGGGCCAACGTCCTGACTTTC.

This clonotype has at least ten counts. The V gene is TRBV7-9, the J gene TRBJ2-6; a possible D gene is TRBD2 (6 bases). V dropped 5 bases and J dropped 0 bases, with 17 bases sitting between them. CDR3 length: 18 residues. Germline CDR1 SEHNR, CDR2 FQNEAQ (reference sequence). In nucleotides, the CDR3 is TGTGCCAGCAGCCGCGGGACCAGAACCTCCTCTGGGGCCAACGTCCTGACTTTC. Its translation: CASSRGTRTSSGANVLTF. The full variable domain, in which reference TRBV7-9 and TRBJ2-6 provide the parts outside the CDR3, is DTGVSQNPRHKITKRGQNVTFRCDPISEHNRLYWYRQTLGQGPEFLTYFQNEAQLEKSRLLSDRFSAERPKGSFSTLEIQRTEQGDSAMYLCASSRGTRTSSGANVLTFGAGSRLTVL.

The rearrangement links TRBV7-6 to TRBJ2-3, with 12 bases fitting TRBD2. Germline lookup yields CDR1 SGHVS and CDR2 FNYEAQ. The junction had 9 bases not matched to a gene; V was cut back by 5 bases and J by 6 bases. This CDR3 contains 16 residues. Written as DNA, the CDR3 is TGTGCCAGCAGCGGAACGGGACTAGCGGGTACCGATACGCAGTATTTT. It is translated as CASSGTGLAGTDTQYF. Together with reference TRBV7-6 and TRBJ2-3, the CDR3 gives the full variable domain: GAGVSQSPRYKVTKRGQDVALRCDPISGHVSLYWYRQALGQGPEFLTYFNYEAQQDKSGLPNDRFSAERPEGSISTLTIQRTEQRDSAMYRCASSGTGLAGTDTQYFGPGTRLTVL.

The V and J genes are TRBV5-6 and TRBJ2-2; D unresolved. Germline V gene data show CDR1 as SGHDT and CDR2 as YYEEEE. Trimming shortened V by 4 bases and J by 6 bases, and 7 bases separated the two germline ends. This CDR3 has 12 amino acids. Here the CDR3 DNA reads TGTGCCAGCAGCCGTACGGCCGGGGAGCTGTTTTTT. Translating gives CASSRTAGELFF.

This clonotype showed up just a few times. The chain carries TRBV5-6 and TRBJ2-1; 11 nucleotides line up with TRBD2. V dropped 4 bases and J dropped 9; count of bases not matched to a gene: 9. Germline V gives CDR1 SGHDT, CDR2 YYEEEE. The length of the CDR3 is 15 residues. CDR3 nucleotides: TGTGCCAGCAGCACTAGCGGGAGCGGGCGGGGTGAGCAGTTCTTC. Protein product: CASSTSGSGRGEQFF.

The V call is TRBV9, the J call TRBJ2-5; TRBD1 aligns across 11 bases. Germline loops: CDR1 SGDLS, CDR2 YYNGEE. Germline trimming cut 0 bases from V and 4 bases from J; bases unmatched to any gene: 2. This CDR3 is built from 15 residues. CDR3 sequence reads: CASSVDGTGGETQYF. CDR3 sequence (DNA): TGTGCCAGCAGCGTAGACGGGACAGGGGGAGAGACCCAGTACTTC. The entire variable domain, with the rest obtained from reference TRBV9 and TRBJ2-5, is as follows: DSGVTQTPKHLITATGQRVTLRCSPRSGDLSVYWYQQSLDQGLQFLIQYYNGEERAKGNILERFSAQQFPDLHSELNLSSLELGDSALYFCASSVDGTGGETQYFGPGTRLLVL.

This clonotype turned up a few times. The chain joins TRBV29-1 to TRBJ1-1; maybe TRBD1 (6 bases). Trimming cost V 7 bases and J 6 bases, with 18 bases left between them. CDR1 is SQVTM and CDR2 is ANQGSEA in the germline V gene. The length of the CDR3 is 13 residues. The CDR3 reads CSARAGEMAEAFF. The CDR3 DNA is TGCAGCGCACGGGCAGGGGAAATGGCTGAAGCTTTCTTT.

This clonotype was detected ten times or more. A junction boundary mismatches the germline segment, possibly from a read error. V and J are TRBV7-9 and TRBJ2-1, with 10 bases lining up with TRBD2. The germline CDR1 and CDR2 sequences are SEHNR and FQNEAQ (reference sequence). The CDR3 has 14 residues. The CDR3 sequence: CASSLTSSGSISGF. The CDR3 DNA follows: TGTGCCAGCAGCTTGACGTCTAGCGGGAGTATTTCGGGGTTC.

The CDR3 spells CASSSPLSGNTIYF. The CDR3 nucleotides read TGTGCCAGCAGTTCACCCCTCTCTGGAAACACCATATATTTT. The genes are TRBV12-3 or TRBV12-4 and TRBJ1-3, with D unclear. CDR3 length: 14 residues. The V end lost 4 bases, the J end lost 0 bases, and 7 bases lay between the germline ends.

This clonotype has ten or more counts. This rearrangement joins TRBV29-1 to TRBJ2-1; the match to TRBD2 covers 10 bases. Germline V lookup: CDR1 SQVTM, CDR2 ANQGSEA. The junction had 7 bases not matched to a gene; V was cut back by 5 bases and J by 9 bases. The CDR3 covers 13 residues. CDR3 sequence: CSVWSGREGEQFF. The CDR3 region has the DNA TGCAGCGTTTGGAGCGGGAGGGAAGGTGAGCAGTTCTTC.

This clonotype has just a few counts. The chain recombines TRBV19 with TRBJ2-5; D remains ambiguous. The CDR3 sequence is 13 residues long. V shed 6 bases and J shed 4 bases, with 12 bases lying between them. Germline loops: CDR1 LNHDA, CDR2 SQIVND (reference sequence). The CDR3 region is CASSQVGSETQYF. In nucleotides, the CDR3 is TGTGCCAGTAGCCAGGTCGGTTCAGAGACCCAGTACTTC. The variable domain in full, with the rest retrieved from reference TRBV19 and TRBJ2-5, is DGGITQSPKYLFRKEGQNVTLSCEQNLNHDAMYWYRQDPGQGLRLIYYSQIVNDFQKGDIAEGYSVSREKKESFPLTVTSAQKNPTAFYLCASSQVGSETQYFGPGTRLLVL.

This clonotype was observed a few times. The J gene is TRBJ1-1, the V gene TRBV7-2; no clear D. Trimming cost V 1 base and J 6 bases, with 6 bases left between them. Per the germline V gene, CDR1 is SGHTA and CDR2 is FQGNSA. The CDR3 is 12 residues long. CDR3 DNA: TGTGCCAGCAGCTTAGAACGGCCTGAAGCTTTCTTT. Its protein is CASSLERPEAFF.

This clonotype was detected many times. This sequence joins TRBV4-1 and TRBJ1-1; 7 positions match TRBD1. Germline assignment: CDR1 MGHRA and CDR2 YSYEKL. V shed 0 bases and J 10 bases; nucleotides not matched to a gene: 8. This CDR3 is built from 14 residues. CDR3 nucleotides: TGCGCCAGCAGCCAAGATTCCGCACAGGGGCGAGCTTTCTTT. It translates to CASSQDSAQGRAFF.

The chain has TRBV20-1 and TRBJ2-2; 8 bases are shared with TRBD1. J gave up 5 bases and V 3 bases, and 2 bases lay outside the gene matches. The CDR3 length is 13 residues. Germline V gene lookup returns CDR1 DFQATT and CDR2 SNEGSKA (reference sequence). This CDR3 is CSARGQATGELFF. CDR3 sequence (DNA): TGCAGTGCTAGGGGACAGGCGACCGGGGAGCTGTTTTTT.

The chain joins TRBV4-1 to TRBJ2-3; the D is unclear. The CDR3 runs 13 residues. The germline V and J ends were trimmed by 1 base and 7 bases, with 9 bases remaining between them. CDR1 is MGHRA and CDR2 is YSYEKL in the germline V gene. This CDR3 is CASSQVSLNTQYF. CDR3 DNA sequence: TGCGCCAGCAGCCAAGTCTCCCTTAATACGCAGTATTTT.